This T cell receptor (beta chain) was recorded in a study of T-cell reconstitution after alpha-beta-depleted transplantation in children. Unique molecular identifiers were incorporated during preparation of the TCRbeta library. TCRdb recomputed calls from the PCR reads with MiXCR, one row per CDR3 protein. The data contain 700,000 or so distinct CDR3 sequences, 13% of them singletons. This CDR3 spans 14 amino acids. With 0 bases removed from V and 0 bases from J, the gap between germline ends came to 6 bases. The germline V gene encodes CDR1 DFQATT and CDR2 SNEGSKA (reference sequence). This clonotype was detected ten times or more. Its antigen is undetermined. Whole-study results and caveats: Fresh T-cell production supplied most of the T-cell counts and diversity seen one year after transplant.

The clonotype originates from a girl aged 2-10 years with congenital amegakaryocytic thrombocytopenia, due to receive a stem cell transplant. The rearrangement joins TRBV20-1 to TRBJ2-4; D remains ambiguous. The source material was PBMCs, sampled before TCRalphabeta/CD19-depleted stem cell transplant. CDR3 loop: CSARETLAKNIQYF. DNA for the CDR3: TGCAGTGCTAGAGAAACTCTAGCCAAAAACATTCAGTACTTC.